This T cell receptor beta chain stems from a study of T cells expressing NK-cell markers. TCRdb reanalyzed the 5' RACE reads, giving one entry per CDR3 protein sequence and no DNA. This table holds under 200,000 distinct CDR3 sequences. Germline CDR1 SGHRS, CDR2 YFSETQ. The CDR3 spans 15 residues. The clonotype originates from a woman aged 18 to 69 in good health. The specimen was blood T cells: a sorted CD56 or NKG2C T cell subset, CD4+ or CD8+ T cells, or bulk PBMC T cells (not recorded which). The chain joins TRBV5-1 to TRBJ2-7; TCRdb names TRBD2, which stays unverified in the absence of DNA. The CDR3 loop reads CASTSSGRGSYEQYF.